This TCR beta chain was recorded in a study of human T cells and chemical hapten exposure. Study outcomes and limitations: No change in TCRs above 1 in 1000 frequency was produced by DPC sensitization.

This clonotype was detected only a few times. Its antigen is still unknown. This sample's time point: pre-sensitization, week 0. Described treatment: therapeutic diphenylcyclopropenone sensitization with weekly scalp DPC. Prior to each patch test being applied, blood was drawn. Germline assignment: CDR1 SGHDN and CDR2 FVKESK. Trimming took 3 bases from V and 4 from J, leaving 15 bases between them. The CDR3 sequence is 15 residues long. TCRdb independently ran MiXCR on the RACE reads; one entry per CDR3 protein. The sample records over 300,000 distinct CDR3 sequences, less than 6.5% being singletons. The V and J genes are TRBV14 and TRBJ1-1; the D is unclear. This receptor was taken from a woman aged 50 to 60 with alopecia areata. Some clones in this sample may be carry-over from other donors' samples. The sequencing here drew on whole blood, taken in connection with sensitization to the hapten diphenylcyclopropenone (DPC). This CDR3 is CASSHARPSTTEAFF. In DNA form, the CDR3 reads TGTGCCAGCAGCCATGCCAGACCTTCCACCACTGAAGCTTTCTTT.